This note documents a single TCR beta chain sequence. The data were obtained in a study of PD-L1 blockade in urothelial cancer. Study summary: Counts from blood samples showed a median of approximately 150,000 T cells.

The CDR3 spans 12 residues. Germline values: CDR1 GTSNPN, CDR2 SVGIG (reference sequence). Using immunoSEQ multiplex PCR, the repertoire was profiled, and TCRdb retains in-frame clones only, with some absent. The sample has 100,000 to 150,000 clones; about four fifths are singletons. Time point denoted: pretreatment peripheral blood. The chain uses TRBV30 and TRBJ2-3; tentatively, D is TRBD1 (7 bases). The input for sequencing was PBMCs, taken around atezolizumab (anti-PD-L1) treatment. The receptor comes from a man aged 50-59 years with urothelial cancer. The CDR3: CASQGGSSMQYF. The CDR3 bases are TGTGCGTCCCAGGGGGGCAGTTCCATGCAGTATTTT.